These T cell receptor beta chains were read from a single sample in a study of CD8+ T cells in alopecia areata. Profiling relied on immunoSEQ multiplex PCR, and the TCRdb table lists in-frame clones only, not all of them. This sample has roughly 210,000 clones, with approximately 45% found just once. The material was CD4+ T cells sorted from blood, obtained between weeks 36 and 40, from a patient treated with tofacitinib. The source of these receptors is a human donor with alopecia areata. Both conserved end residues are part of each CDR3. Each record gives: V gene, clone size, D gene, J gene, CDR3 protein, CDR3 DNA. D genes are given only for firm matches. Where a row states a size, it is once, few, many or the class of an expanded clone; other rows omit it.

>TRBV7-9|-|-|TRBJ2-5
CASSFTSSRETQYF
TGTGCCAGCAGCTTTACGTCTAGCCGGGAGACCCAGTACTTC
>TRBV7-9|-|-|TRBJ2-7
CASSPLSSYEQYF
TGTGCCAGCAGTCCACTGAGCTCCTACGAGCAGTACTTC
>TRBV5-1|-|TRBD2|TRBJ2-3
CASSWTSDTDTQYF
TGCGCCAGCAGCTGGACTAGCGATACAGATACGCAGTATTTT
>TRBV29-1|few|-|TRBJ2-7
CSVAQYYEQYF
TGCAGCGTTGCACAGTACTACGAGCAGTACTTC
>TRBV15|-|-|TRBJ2-2
CATIPEYTGELFF
TGTGCCACCATCCCAGAATACACCGGGGAGCTGTTTTTT
>TRBV5-4|-|TRBD2|TRBJ2-1
CASSLGLAGLNEQFF
TGTGCCAGCAGCTTGGGACTAGCGGGATTGAATGAGCAGTTCTTC
>TRBV19|few|-|TRBJ1-5
CASTRSGGEPQHF
TGTGCCAGTACCAGGTCGGGTGGAGAGCCCCAGCATTTT
>TRBV4-3|few|-|TRBJ2-4
CASSQVQAGIQYF
TGCGCCAGCAGCCAAGTTCAGGCGGGCATTCAGTACTTC
>TRBV25-1|once|-|TRBJ1-5
CASSVSTGQPQHF
TGTGCCAGCAGTGTGTCTACAGGACAGCCCCAGCATTTT
>TRBV30|-|TRBD2|TRBJ2-7
CAWSAMTSGRAQQYF
TGTGCCTGGAGTGCAATGACTAGCGGGAGGGCACAGCAGTACTTC
>TRBV7-9|many|-|TRBJ2-1
CASSPQANEQFF
TGTGCCAGCAGCCCACAGGCCAATGAGCAGTTCTTC
>TRBV4-1|-|-|TRBJ2-5
CASSQGRGLKETQYF
TGCGCCAGCAGCCAAGGGAGGGGGTTAAAAGAGACCCAGTACTTC
>TRBV29-1|-|TRBD1|TRBJ2-1
CSVEFRDRAYNEQFF
TGCAGCGTTGAATTCCGGGACAGAGCCTACAATGAGCAGTTCTTC
>TRBV7-2|-|-|TRBJ2-1
CASSLGRLAKDEQFF
TGTGCCAGCAGCTTAGGTCGGTTAGCGAAGGATGAGCAGTTCTTC
>TRBV18|-|-|TRBJ2-5
CASSPDRAETQYF
TGTGCCAGCTCACCCGACCGCGCGGAGACCCAGTACTTC
>TRBV27|-|TRBD1|TRBJ2-1
CASSPVGTGQNEQFF
TGTGCCAGCAGTCCTGTTGGGACAGGACAAAATGAGCAGTTCTTC
>TRBV6-1|few|-|TRBJ2-5
CASSEGPLQETQYF
TGTGCCAGCAGTGAAGGACCCCTACAAGAGACCCAGTACTTC
>TRBV15|-|-|TRBJ2-3
CATSREPSTASTDTQYF
TGTGCCACCAGCAGAGAGCCCTCGACAGCTAGCACAGATACGCAGTATTTT
>TRBV30|few|-|TRBJ1-1
CAWSAQTRAEAFF
TGTGCCTGGAGTGCGCAGACCCGGGCTGAAGCTTTCTTT
>TRBV29-1|-|-|TRBJ2-1
CRGPWASSYNEQFF
TGCAGGGGTCCCTGGGCAAGCTCCTACAATGAGCAGTTCTTC
>TRBV5-8|few|-|TRBJ2-1
CASSFGIISLQKPFF
TGTGCCAGCAGCTTTGGGATCATCTCCCTACAGAAGCCGTTCTTC
>TRBV4-1|-|-|TRBJ1-1
CASSQSGGAGAFF
TGCGCCAGCAGCCAGTCGGGGGGGGCTGGTGCTTTCTTT
>TRBV5-6|few|TRBD1|TRBJ2-2
CASSVPDPGTGGGTGELFF
TGTGCCAGCAGCGTACCTGACCCCGGGACAGGGGGCGGGACCGGGGAGCTGTTTTTT
>TRBV7-3|-|-|TRBJ2-3
CASSLTTSGAQYF
TGTGCCAGCAGCTTAACGACTAGTGGAGCGCAGTATTTT
>TRBV29-1|-|-|TRBJ1-4
CSVYDNGRGEKLFF
TGCAGCGTTTACGATAACGGGAGAGGCGAAAAACTGTTTTTT
>TRBV29-1|-|TRBD2|TRBJ2-1
CSGGLAGGFGYNEQFF
TGCAGCGGTGGACTAGCGGGAGGGTTCGGCTACAATGAGCAGTTCTTC
>TRBV4-1|once|-|TRBJ2-7
CASSKGVGGLYEQYF
TGCGCCAGCAGCAAAGGAGTTGGGGGACTCTACGAGCAGTACTTC
>TRBV19|-|TRBD2|TRBJ2-7
CASSTPGAGASYEQYF
TGTGCCAGTAGTACCCCTGGAGCGGGAGCCTCCTACGAGCAGTACTTC
>TRBV7-2|-|-|TRBJ2-5
CASSPTDQETQYF
TGTGCCAGCAGCCCGACAGACCAAGAGACCCAGTACTTC
>TRBV30|-|TRBD2|TRBJ2-1
CASTSMSAIEQFF
TGTGCATCGACTAGCATGTCAGCAATAGAGCAGTTCTTC
>TRBV29-1|few|-|TRBJ2-1
CSGGRQGIGNEQFF
TGCAGCGGGGGGAGGCAGGGGATTGGCAATGAGCAGTTCTTC
>TRBV7-8|many|TRBD2|TRBJ2-1
CASSISGPLPSNEQFF
TGTGCCAGCAGCATTAGCGGGCCCCTCCCGAGCAATGAGCAGTTCTTC
>TRBV4-1|-|-|TRBJ1-5
CASSQVVGRETDQPQHF
TGCGCCAGCAGCCAAGTAGTGGGCAGGGAAACCGATCAGCCCCAGCATTTT
>TRBV4-3|-|TRBD2|TRBJ2-3
CASSQDRSGSTDTQYF
TGCGCCAGCAGCCAAGATCGTAGCGGGAGCACAGATACGCAGTATTTT
>TRBV9|-|-|TRBJ1-3
CASSQTENSGNTIYF
TGTGCCAGCTCCCAAACGGAGAACTCTGGAAACACCATATATTTT
>TRBV7-2|-|TRBD1|TRBJ2-6
CASSSRTGPGANVLTF
TGTGCCAGCAGCTCCAGGACAGGGCCAGGGGCCAACGTCCTGACTTTC
>TRBV2|once|-|TRBJ2-1
CASSSSANSYNEQFF
TGTGCCAGCAGCTCTAGCGCGAACTCCTACAATGAGCAGTTCTTC
>TRBV9|-|-|TRBJ2-7
CASSVDPGRSYEQYF
TGTGCCAGCAGCGTAGACCCAGGGCGCTCCTACGAGCAGTACTTC
>TRBV29-1|few|-|TRBJ1-3
CSVSGASGNTIYF
TGCAGCGTATCTGGGGCATCTGGAAACACCATATATTTT
>TRBV4-2|-|-|TRBJ2-2
CASSQGAPAGELFF
TGTGCCAGCAGCCAAGGAGCCCCGGCGGGGGAGCTGTTTTTT
>TRBV6-5|few|TRBD1|TRBJ2-7
CASSYSVGGKSYEQYF
TGTGCCAGCAGTTACTCTGTAGGGGGCAAATCCTACGAGCAGTACTTC
>TRBV4-3|few|-|TRBJ2-6
CASSPKVRQSSGANVLTF
TGCGCCAGCAGCCCTAAGGTACGGCAGTCCTCTGGGGCCAACGTCCTGACTTTC
>TRBV2|-|-|TRBJ2-1
CASSDSSDSNEQFF
TGTGCCAGCAGTGATTCGTCAGACTCGAATGAGCAGTTCTTC
>TRBV29-1|few|TRBD1|TRBJ2-3
CSTGDGTDTQYF
TGCAGTACAGGGGATGGTACAGATACGCAGTATTTT
>TRBV29-1|few|-|TRBJ1-2
CSVEGKGTNYGYTF
TGCAGCGTTGAAGGTAAAGGGACTAACTATGGCTACACCTTC
>TRBV7-9|few|-|TRBJ1-1
CASSSPTVSGTEAFF
TGTGCCAGCAGCTCCCCCACAGTTTCCGGCACTGAAGCTTTCTTT
>TRBV7-2|few|-|TRBJ2-7
CATLPSAGRITYEQYF
TGTGCCACCCTCCCCTCCGCGGGACGAATAACGTACGAGCAGTACTTC
>TRBV7-9|-|TRBD1|TRBJ1-1
CASSVGQVGAEAFF
TGTGCCAGCAGCGTCGGACAGGTTGGTGCTGAAGCTTTCTTT
>TRBV29-1|-|-|TRBJ2-5
CSVVVREETQYF
TGCAGCGTTGTGGTCCGGGAAGAGACCCAGTACTTC
>TRBV15|-|-|TRBJ2-4
CATSRARAAHIQYF
TGTGCCACCAGCAGAGCGCGAGCGGCCCACATTCAGTACTTC
>TRBV27|-|-|TRBJ2-5
CASSLRAWSSGGPETQYF
TGTGCCAGCAGTTTACGTGCTTGGTCGTCCGGGGGCCCAGAGACCCAGTACTTC
>TRBV10-3|many|-|TRBJ1-5
CAISESIAQPQHF
TGTGCCATCAGTGAGTCGATTGCTCAGCCCCAGCATTTT
>TRBV9|-|-|TRBJ2-2
CASSNTGELFF
TGTGCCAGCAGCAACACCGGGGAGCTGTTTTTT
>TRBV25-1|-|TRBD1|TRBJ2-3
CASSPTGKGTDTQYF
TGTGCCAGCAGCCCGACAGGGAAGGGCACAGATACGCAGTATTTT
>TRBV30|-|TRBD1|TRBJ1-5
CAWSTGQGDQPQHF
TGTGCCTGGAGTACGGGACAGGGAGACCAGCCCCAGCATTTT
>TRBV29-1|few|TRBD1|TRBJ2-5
CSASSPGQGSETQYF
TGCAGCGCATCGTCACCGGGACAGGGATCGGAGACCCAGTACTTC